This T cell receptor (beta chain) was found in a study of early T cells in non-severe SARS-CoV-2 infection. This clonotype was counted between two and nine times. As part of library construction, unique molecular identifiers were attached to individual cDNA molecules. TCRdb independently ran MiXCR on the 5' RACE reads; one entry per CDR3 protein. The sample has over 25,000 distinct CDR3 sequences, roughly 5% seen once; the top ten hold about 12%. Germline CDR1 SGHAT, CDR2 FQNNGV. This CDR3 contains 12 residues. Trimming removed 1 base from V and 6 bases from J, with 3 bases in between. Sequences were obtained from whole blood. V is TRBV11-2 and J is TRBJ2-2, with D unclear. This receptor was obtained from an adult who was a healthcare worker with PCR-confirmed SARS-CoV-2 infection or an uninfected control (not recorded which). This CDR3 reads CASSLASGELFF. In DNA form, the CDR3 reads TGTGCCAGCAGCTTAGCGTCCGGGGAGCTGTTTTTT.